This T cell receptor (beta chain) is drawn from a study of identifying expanded T cells in peripheral blood. The study, taken as a whole, reports: Roughly two-week clone count variance significantly increased as total template count grew. Technical replicates showed roughly 1.2 changed clones; roughly two weeks approximately 16; four weeks 19.

Profiled with immunoSEQ multiplex PCR; TCRdb holds only in-frame clones, not every one. The data show about 100,000 clones, 80% to 90% seen once. The germline CDR1 and CDR2 sequences are LNHNV and YYDKDF (reference sequence). This CDR3 is 12 amino acids long. The junction had 1 base not matched to a gene; V was cut back by 6 bases and J by 7 bases. With regard to this clone: What it binds is not known.

Sequencing was done on a sample of blood. The V call is TRBV15, the J call TRBJ2-1; the match to TRBD2 covers 9 bases. The sequence derives from a person aged 18 to 75 in good health. The CDR3 nucleotides read TGTGCCACCAGAAGCGGGAGGAATGAGCAGTTCTTC. Encoded protein: CATRSGRNEQFF.